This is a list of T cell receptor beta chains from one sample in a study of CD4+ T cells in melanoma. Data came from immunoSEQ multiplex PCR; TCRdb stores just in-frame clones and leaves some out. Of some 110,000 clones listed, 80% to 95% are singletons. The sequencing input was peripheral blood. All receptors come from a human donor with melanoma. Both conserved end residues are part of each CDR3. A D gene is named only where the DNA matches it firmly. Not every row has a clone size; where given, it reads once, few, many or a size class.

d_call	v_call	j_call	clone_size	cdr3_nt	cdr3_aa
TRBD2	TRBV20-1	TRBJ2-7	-	TGCAGTGCTAGGCGGGAGTGGGAGCAGTACTTC	CSARREWEQYF
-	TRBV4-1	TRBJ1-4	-	TGCGCCAGCAGCCAAGATATAACAGCAACTAATGAAAAACTGTTTTTT	CASSQDITATNEKLFF
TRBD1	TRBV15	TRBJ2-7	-	TGTGCCACCAGCAGAGATCCACAGGGGTCCTACGAGCAGTACTTC	CATSRDPQGSYEQYF
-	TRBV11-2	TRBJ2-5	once	TGTGCCAGCAGCTCGCTAGGAGCCGCGGGGCCAGAGACCCAGTACTTC	CASSSLGAAGPETQYF
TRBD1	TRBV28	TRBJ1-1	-	TGTGCCAGCAGCCGAGGACAGGACGCGAACACTGAAGCTTTCTTT	CASSRGQDANTEAFF
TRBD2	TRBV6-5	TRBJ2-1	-	TGTGCCAGCAGTTACTCTAGCGGGAGTTTAGATGAGCAGTTCTTC	CASSYSSGSLDEQFF
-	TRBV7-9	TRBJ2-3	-	TGTGCCAGCGGGGGGTCAGCCCGGAGCACAGATACGCAGTATTTT	CASGGSARSTDTQYF
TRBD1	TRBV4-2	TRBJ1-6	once	TGTGCCAGCAGCCAGAATTTACAGGGGAACTATAATTCACCCCTCCACTTT	CASSQNLQGNYNSPLHF
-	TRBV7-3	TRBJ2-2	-	TGTGCCAGCAGCTTAATAGAGACCGGGGAGCTGTTTTTT	CASSLIETGELFF
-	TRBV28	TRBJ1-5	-	TGTGCCACTCCGCGAGGGGGAAGCAATCAGCCCCAGCATTTT	CATPRGGSNQPQHF
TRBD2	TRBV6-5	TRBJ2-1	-	TGTGCTATAGCACCCCTAGCGGGGGGGGTTGAGCAGTTCTTC	CAIAPLAGGVEQFF
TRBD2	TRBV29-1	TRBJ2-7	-	TGCAGCGTCCTGACTAGCGGCTTCTCCTACGAGCAGTACTTC	CSVLTSGFSYEQYF
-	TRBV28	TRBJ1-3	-	TGTGCCAGCAGTTCGCGGGGAGGTCCCTCTGGAAACACCATATATTTT	CASSSRGGPSGNTIYF
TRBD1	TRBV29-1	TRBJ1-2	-	TGCAGCGTTGGGGACAGGGATCGGGGCTACACCTTC	CSVGDRDRGYTF
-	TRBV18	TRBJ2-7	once	TGTGCCAGCTCACCAGGGGACGAGCAGTACTTC	CASSPGDEQYF
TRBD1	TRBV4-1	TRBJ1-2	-	TGCGCCAGCAGCCAAGATCGGACAGGCTATGGCTACACCTTC	CASSQDRTGYGYTF
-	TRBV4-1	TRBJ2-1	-	TGCGCCAGCAGCCACACGTACAATGAGCAGTTCTTC	CASSHTYNEQFF
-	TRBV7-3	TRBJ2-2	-	TGTGCCAGCAGCCCCCGACAGGTTGCCGACACCGGGGAGCTGTTTTTT	CASSPRQVADTGELFF
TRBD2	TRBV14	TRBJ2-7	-	TGTGCCAGCAGCGTTGGACTAGCGGGAGCCCCCTTGTACTTC	CASSVGLAGAPLYF
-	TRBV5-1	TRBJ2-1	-	TGCGCCAGCAGCTTTGCAAGGGGGTCCTACAATGAGCAGTTCTTC	CASSFARGSYNEQFF
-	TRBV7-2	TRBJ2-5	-	TGTGCCAGCAGAATAGGGGAGACCCAGTACTTC	CASRIGETQYF
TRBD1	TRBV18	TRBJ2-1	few	TGTGCCAGCTCACCACCGTCGGGACAGGGTAATGAGCAGTTCTTC	CASSPPSGQGNEQFF
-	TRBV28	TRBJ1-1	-	TGTGCCAGCAGTTTAGGGGGAGGCACTGAAGCTTTCTTT	CASSLGGGTEAFF
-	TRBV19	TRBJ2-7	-	TGTGCCAGTAGTATAGGGCGGGGAACCACCTACGAGCAGTACTTC	CASSIGRGTTYEQYF
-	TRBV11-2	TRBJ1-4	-	TGTGCCAGCAGCGTTCTCGGAACTAATGAAAAACTGTTTTTT	CASSVLGTNEKLFF
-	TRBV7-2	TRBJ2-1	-	TGTGCCAGCAGCTTACAAGGATCCTCCAGATACAATGAGCAGTTCTTC	CASSLQGSSRYNEQFF
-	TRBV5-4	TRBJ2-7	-	TGTGCCAGCAGCTTGATGGGTGCGGCTTTATACGAGCAGTACTTC	CASSLMGAALYEQYF
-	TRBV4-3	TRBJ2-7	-	TGCGCCAGCAGCCAAGATTTCAGTAGCTACGAGCAGTACTTC	CASSQDFSSYEQYF
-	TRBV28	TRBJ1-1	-	TGTGCCAGCAGCCTCCAGGCTTTAAACACTGAAGCTTTCTTT	CASSLQALNTEAFF
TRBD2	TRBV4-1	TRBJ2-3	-	TGCGCCAGCAGCCAAGATAGCGGGGGGAACACAGATACGCAGTATTTT	CASSQDSGGNTDTQYF
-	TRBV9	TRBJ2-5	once	TGTGCCAGCAGCCAAGAGGGTAATGAAGAGACCCAGTACTTC	CASSQEGNEETQYF
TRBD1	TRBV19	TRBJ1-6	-	TGTGCCAGTACTACAAAGACAGGGGGCCGTTCACCCCTCCACTTT	CASTTKTGGRSPLHF
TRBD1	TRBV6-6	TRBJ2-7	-	TGTGCCAGCAGCCGTCGGACAGGGTCCTCCTACGAGCAGTACTTC	CASSRRTGSSYEQYF
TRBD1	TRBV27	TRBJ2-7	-	TGTGCCAGCAGTATCCGACAGGGATGGGACGAGCAGTACTTC	CASSIRQGWDEQYF
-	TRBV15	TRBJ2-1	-	TGTGCCACCACCAAGACAGTGGGATACAATGAGCAGTTCTTC	CATTKTVGYNEQFF
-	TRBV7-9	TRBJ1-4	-	TGTGCCAGCAGCCCAGCAGGGCGTAGGGAAAAACTGTTTTTT	CASSPAGRREKLFF
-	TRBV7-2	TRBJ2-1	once	TGTGCCAGCAGCTTAGCGGCAGTGGGGCGAACCGGTTCCAGTGAGCAGTTCTTC	CASSLAAVGRTGSSEQFF
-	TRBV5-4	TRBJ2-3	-	TGTGCCAGCAGCTTGGCGGGAGTGGGCACAGATACGCAGTATTTT	CASSLAGVGTDTQYF
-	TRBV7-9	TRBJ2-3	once	TGTGCCAGCAGCACCCTAATAGGGTCAGATACGCAGTATTTT	CASSTLIGSDTQYF
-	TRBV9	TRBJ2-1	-	TGTGCCAGCAAAAGTGGGATAGGGAGCCACAATGAGCAGTTCTTC	CASKSGIGSHNEQFF
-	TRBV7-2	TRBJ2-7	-	TGTGCCAGCAGCCAAGGGACTCCAACCTACGAGCAGTACTTC	CASSQGTPTYEQYF
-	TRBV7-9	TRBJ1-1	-	TGTGTCTCGGGGGCGACGAACACTGAAGCTTTCTTT	CVSGATNTEAFF
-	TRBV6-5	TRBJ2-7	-	TGTGCCAGCAGTCGGGACTTCCATCACGAGCAGTACTTC	CASSRDFHHEQYF
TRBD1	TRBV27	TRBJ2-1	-	TGTGCCAGCAGTTTAAAGGGCCCTAGACAGGGCGGATACAATGAGCAGTTCTTC	CASSLKGPRQGGYNEQFF
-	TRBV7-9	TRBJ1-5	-	TGTGCCAGCAGCTTATCCGGGGTGGATCAGCCCCAGCATTTT	CASSLSGVDQPQHF
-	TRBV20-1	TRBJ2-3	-	TGCAGTGCCATCAGCACAGATACGCAGTATTTT	CSAISTDTQYF
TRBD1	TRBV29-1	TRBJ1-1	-	TGCAGCGTCGCACAGGGGGGGACGGCTGAAGCTTTCTTT	CSVAQGGTAEAFF
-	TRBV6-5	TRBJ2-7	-	TGTGCCAGCAGTTACTCGGCAGGGGATAACGAGCAGTACTTC	CASSYSAGDNEQYF
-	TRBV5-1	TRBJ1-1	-	TGCGCCAGCAGCTCCGATAGGGTTCGGAACACTGAAGCTTTCTTT	CASSSDRVRNTEAFF
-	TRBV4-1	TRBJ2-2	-	TGCGCCAGCAGCCAAGCCCGGGGGGCGTACACCGGGGAGCTGTTTTTT	CASSQARGAYTGELFF
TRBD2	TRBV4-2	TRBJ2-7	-	TGTGCCAGCAGCACAAACTCGGGTCTAGCGGGAGACGAGCAGTACTTC	CASSTNSGLAGDEQYF
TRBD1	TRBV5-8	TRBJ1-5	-	TGTGCCAGCAGCTTCGACAGGGGTGCGGGGAGCAATCAGCCCCAGCATTTT	CASSFDRGAGSNQPQHF
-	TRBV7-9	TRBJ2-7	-	TGTGCCAGCAGCCCGTTGCAGGGTAGATCCTACGAGCAGTACTTC	CASSPLQGRSYEQYF
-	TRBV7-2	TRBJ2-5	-	TGTGCCAGCAGCCTAGGGAAGACCCAGTACTTC	CASSLGKTQYF
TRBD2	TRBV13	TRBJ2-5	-	TGTGCCAGCAGCTTCGGAGCGGGGGGGCCGGGGGAGACCCAGTACTTC	CASSFGAGGPGETQYF
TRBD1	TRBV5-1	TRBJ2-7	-	TGCGCCAGCAGCAGGAAACCGGGACAGCGGTTTGAGGGCGAGCAGTACTTC	CASSRKPGQRFEGEQYF
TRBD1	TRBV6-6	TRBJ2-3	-	TGTGCCAGCAGGCCAAGGGGGCACGGCACAGATACGCAGTATTTT	CASRPRGHGTDTQYF